This T cell receptor (beta chain) originates from a study of brain T cells in children with intractable seizures. Study outcomes and limitations: Viral specificity was inferred only from CDR3 similarity; HCMV serostatus was unknown. Clones missing pre-surgery may reflect undersampling of that blood sample.

Sequencing was limited to surgery cases with top T cell transcript signatures in brain tissue. At least one anti-epileptic drug was given before surgery. A note on this clone: Antigen: not known.

V was shortened by 6 bases and J by 4 bases, with 22 bases between the two germline ends. Germline CDR1 and CDR2: MDHEN and SYDVKM. CDR3 length: 17 amino acids. Sequencing used immunoSEQ multiplex PCR; TCRdb keeps in-frame clones, though not all of them. The sample includes around 80,000 clones, about 93% of them seen just once. The specimen was peripheral blood, collected at surgery. The rearrangement links TRBV28 to TRBJ1-5, with D tentatively TRBD1 (5 bases). This receptor was obtained from a girl aged 2-9 years with Rasmussen encephalitis and intractable seizures. The chain's CDR3 is CASRPRWTLATNQPQHF. DNA for the CDR3: TGTGCCAGCAGACCCCGGTGGACACTGGCCACGAATCAGCCCCAGCATTTT.